Below, 2 T cell receptor beta chains from the same sample are listed, as sequenced in a study of cytomegalovirus exposure and HLA in healthy donors. PCR was performed using 60 Vbeta and 13 Jbeta primers. Some clones are missing from TCRdb's copy, which holds only in-frame ones; the method was immunoSEQ multiplex PCR. Of about 150,000 clones in the sample, approximately 87% were seen once. Sequenced input: PBMCs. These receptors came from a woman in her thirties in good health and CMV-seronegative.

This chain links TRBV5-1 with TRBJ2-5, with 11 bases lining up with TRBD1. The germline CDR1 and CDR2 sequences are SGHRS and YFSETQ. CDR3 length equals 16 residues. With 4 bases clipped from V and 0 bases from J, the junction kept 5 bases outside the gene matches. This CDR3 reads CASSGGTGGYQETQYF. As DNA, the CDR3 is TGCGCCAGCAGCGGGGGGACAGGGGGGTACCAAGAGACCCAGTACTTC.

The rearrangement joins TRBV9 to TRBJ2-1; TRBD2 aligns across 10 bases. Trimming took 5 bases from V and 8 from J; bases not matched to a gene: 4. Per the germline V gene, CDR1 is SGDLS and CDR2 is YYNGEE. This CDR3 has 13 residues. This CDR3 is CASRPSGSYEQFF. The DNA of the CDR3 is TGTGCCAGCAGGCCTAGCGGGAGCTATGAGCAGTTCTTC. Combining the CDR3 with reference TRBV9 and TRBJ2-1 gives the whole variable domain DSGVTQTPKHLITATGQRVTLRCSPRSGDLSVYWYQQSLDQGLQFLIQYYNGEERAKGNILERFSAQQFPDLHSELNLSSLELGDSALYFCASRPSGSYEQFFGPGTRLTVL.